This T cell receptor beta chain was sequenced during a study of blood T cell repertoires in COVID-19. Study at large: Samples came from the United States, Italy and Spain, spanning acute and convalescent COVID-19. Sources were T cells, B-cell-depleted T cells, or PBMCs; the material itself was cDNA or gDNA.

Looked up from germline, CDR1 is SGHRS and CDR2 is YFSETQ. The CDR3 is 14 amino acids. Trimming removed 5 bases from V and 0 bases from J, with 10 bases in between. Methods used by the authors: The authors estimated nucleated cell counts from reference gene primer amplification. Profiling relied on immunoSEQ multiplex PCR, and the TCRdb table lists in-frame clones only, not all of them. That table furnishes V, J and clone size, whereas the DNA furnished D and trimming. The sample gives approximately 190,000 clones, almost 85% of which show up once; around 5.5% is in the top ten. The V and J genes are TRBV5-1 and TRBJ2-3; D is possibly TRBD1 (6 bases). The sample comprised peripheral blood. This clonotype was obtained from a woman aged 70-85 years with active or convalescent COVID-19. This CDR3 is CASRQGSSTDTQYF. The CDR3 region has the DNA TGCGCCAGCAGACAGGGATCAAGCACAGATACGCAGTATTTT.